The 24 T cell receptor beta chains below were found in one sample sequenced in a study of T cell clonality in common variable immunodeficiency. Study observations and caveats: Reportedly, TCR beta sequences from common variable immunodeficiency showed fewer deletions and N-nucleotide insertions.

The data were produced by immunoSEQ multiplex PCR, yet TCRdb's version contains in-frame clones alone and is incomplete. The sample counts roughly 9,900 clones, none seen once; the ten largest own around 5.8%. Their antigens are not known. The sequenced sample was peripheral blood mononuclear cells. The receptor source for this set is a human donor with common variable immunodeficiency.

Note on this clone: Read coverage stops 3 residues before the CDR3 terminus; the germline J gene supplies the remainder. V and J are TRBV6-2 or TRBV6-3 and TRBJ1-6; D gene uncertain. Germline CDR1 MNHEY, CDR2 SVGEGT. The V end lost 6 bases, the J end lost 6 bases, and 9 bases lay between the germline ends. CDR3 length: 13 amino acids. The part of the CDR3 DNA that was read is TGTGCCAGCAGGCGGGCCGTTAATTCACCC. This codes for CASRRAVNSP. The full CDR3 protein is CASRRAVNSPLHF.

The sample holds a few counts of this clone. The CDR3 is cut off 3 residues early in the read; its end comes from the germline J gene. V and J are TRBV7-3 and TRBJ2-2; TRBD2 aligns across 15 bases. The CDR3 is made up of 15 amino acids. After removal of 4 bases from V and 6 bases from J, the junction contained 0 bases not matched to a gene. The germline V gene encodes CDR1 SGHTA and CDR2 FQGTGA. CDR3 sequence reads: CASSWTSGRAGELFF. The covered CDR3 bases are TGTGCCAGCAGCTGGACTAGCGGGAGGGCCGGGGAG.

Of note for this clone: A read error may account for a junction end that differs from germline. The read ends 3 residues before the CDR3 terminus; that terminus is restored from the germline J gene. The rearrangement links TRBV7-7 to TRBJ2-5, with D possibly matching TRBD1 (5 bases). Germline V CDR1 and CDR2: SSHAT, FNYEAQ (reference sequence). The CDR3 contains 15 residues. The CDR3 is CASSLPVPGRETQYF. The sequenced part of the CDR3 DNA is TGTGCTAGCAGCTTACCGGTCCCAGGGCGGGAGACC.

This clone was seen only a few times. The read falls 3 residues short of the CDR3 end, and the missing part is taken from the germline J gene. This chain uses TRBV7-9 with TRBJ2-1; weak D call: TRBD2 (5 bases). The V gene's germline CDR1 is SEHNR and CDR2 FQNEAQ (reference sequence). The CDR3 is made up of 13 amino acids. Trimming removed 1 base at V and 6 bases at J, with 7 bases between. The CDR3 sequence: CASSLGTPNEQFF. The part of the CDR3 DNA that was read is TGTGCCAGCAGCTTAGGGACTCCCAATGAG.

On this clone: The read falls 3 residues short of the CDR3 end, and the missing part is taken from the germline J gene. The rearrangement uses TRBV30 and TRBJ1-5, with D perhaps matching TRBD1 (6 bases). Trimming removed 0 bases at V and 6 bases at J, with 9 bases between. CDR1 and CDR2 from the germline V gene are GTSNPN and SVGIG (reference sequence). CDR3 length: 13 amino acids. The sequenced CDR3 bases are TGTGCCTGGAGTGTAGCAGGGGCTCAGCCC. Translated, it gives CAWSVAGAQP. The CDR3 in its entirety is CAWSVAGAQPQHF.

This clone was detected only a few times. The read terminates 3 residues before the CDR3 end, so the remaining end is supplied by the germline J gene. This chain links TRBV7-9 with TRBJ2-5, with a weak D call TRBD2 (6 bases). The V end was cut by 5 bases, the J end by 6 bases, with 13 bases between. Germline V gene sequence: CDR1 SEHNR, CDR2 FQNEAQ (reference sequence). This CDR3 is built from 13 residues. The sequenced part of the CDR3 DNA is TGTGCCAGCAGCCCCGGGGGTGCTCAGACC. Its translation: CASSPGGAQT. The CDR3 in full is CASSPGGAQTQYF. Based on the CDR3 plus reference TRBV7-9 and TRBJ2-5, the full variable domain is DTGVSQNPRHKITKRGQNVTFRCDPISEHNRLYWYRQTLGQGPEFLTYFQNEAQLEKSRLLSDRFSAERPKGSFSTLEIQRTEQGDSAMYLCASSPGGAQTQYFGPGTRLLVL.

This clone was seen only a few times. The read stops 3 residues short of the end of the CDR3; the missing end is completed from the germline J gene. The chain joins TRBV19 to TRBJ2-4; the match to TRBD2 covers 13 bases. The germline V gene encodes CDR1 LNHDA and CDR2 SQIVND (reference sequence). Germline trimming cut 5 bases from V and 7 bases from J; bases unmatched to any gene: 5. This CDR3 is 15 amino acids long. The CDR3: CASSPGTSGMNIQYF. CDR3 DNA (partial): TGTGCCAGTAGTCCAGGGACTAGCGGGATGAACATT.

The sequenced CDR3 bases are TGTGCCAGCAGCCGCCAGCGGGAAGGCGAG. Protein: CASSRQREGE. The full-length CDR3 reads as CASSRQREGEQYF. The chain recombines TRBV7-3 with TRBJ2-7, with 7 bases matching TRBD2. The CDR3 extends 3 residues past the end of the read, so its final part is completed from the germline J gene. CDR3 size: 13 residues. The V gene's germline CDR1 is SGHTA and CDR2 FQGTGA. Trimming took 5 bases from V and 6 from J; bases not matched to a gene: 7. Full variable domain (rest looked up from reference TRBV7-3 and TRBJ2-7): GAGVSQTPSNKVTEKGKYVELRCDPISGHTALYWYRQSLGQGPEFLIYFQGTGAADDSGLPNDRFFAVRPEGSVSTLKIQRTERGDSAVYLCASSRQREGEQYFGPGTRLTVT.

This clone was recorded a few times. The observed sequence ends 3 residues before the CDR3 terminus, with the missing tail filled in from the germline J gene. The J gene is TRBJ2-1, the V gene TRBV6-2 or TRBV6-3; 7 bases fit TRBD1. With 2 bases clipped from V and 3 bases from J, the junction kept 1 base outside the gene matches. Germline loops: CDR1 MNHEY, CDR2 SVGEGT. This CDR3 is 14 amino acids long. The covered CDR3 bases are TGTGCCAGCAGTTACCGGACAGGCTACAATGAG. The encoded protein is CASSYRTGYNE. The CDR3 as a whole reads CASSYRTGYNEQFF.

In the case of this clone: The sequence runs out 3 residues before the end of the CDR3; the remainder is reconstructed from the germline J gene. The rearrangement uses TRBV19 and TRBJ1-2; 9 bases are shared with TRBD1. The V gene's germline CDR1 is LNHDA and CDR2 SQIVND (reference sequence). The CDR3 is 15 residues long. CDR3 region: CASSIGRTGDEGYTF. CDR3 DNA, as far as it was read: TGTGCCAGTAGTATAGGGAGGACAGGGGACGAGGGC. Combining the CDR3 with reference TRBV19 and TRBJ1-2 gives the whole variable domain DGGITQSPKYLFRKEGQNVTLSCEQNLNHDAMYWYRQDPGQGLRLIYYSQIVNDFQKGDIAEGYSVSREKKESFPLTVTSAQKNPTAFYLCASSIGRTGDEGYTFGSGTRLTVV.

The sequenced CDR3 bases are TGTGCCAGCAGCGCAGATAGCGGGAGAACCTACGAG. It yields the protein CASSADSGRTYE. The whole CDR3 sequence is CASSADSGRTYEQYF. J is TRBJ2-7 and V is TRBV7-2; 9 positions agree with TRBD2. The read ends 3 residues shy of where the CDR3 ends; the end is completed using the germline J gene. Germline-derived CDR1 and CDR2 are SGHTA and FQGNSA. The CDR3 is 15 amino acids. V lost 5 bases and J lost 2; bases outside the gene matches: 7. Drawing the rest from reference TRBV7-2 and TRBJ2-7, the complete variable domain is GAGVSQSPSNKVTEKGKDVELRCDPISGHTALYWYRQSLGQGLEFLIYFQGNSAPDKSGLPSDRFSAERTGGSVSTLTIQRTQQEDSAVYLCASSADSGRTYEQYFGPGTRLTVT.

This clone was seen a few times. CDR3 DNA, as far as it was read: TGTGCCAGCAGCTTAGGACTAGCGGGGCCG. This gives the protein CASSLGLAGP. From start to end, the CDR3 is CASSLGLAGPQYF. The rearrangement joins TRBV7-2 to TRBJ2-3, with TRBD2 matching 11 bases. The read halts 3 residues ahead of the CDR3 end, with the missing end drawn from the germline J gene. Germline V lookup: CDR1 SGHTA, CDR2 FQGNSA. This CDR3 region has 13 residues. Full variable domain (remainder filled in from reference TRBV7-2 and TRBJ2-3): GAGVSQSPSNKVTEKGKDVELRCDPISGHTALYWYRQSLGQGLEFLIYFQGNSAPDKSGLPSDRFSAERTGGSVSTLTIQRTQQEDSAVYLCASSLGLAGPQYFGPGTRLTVL.

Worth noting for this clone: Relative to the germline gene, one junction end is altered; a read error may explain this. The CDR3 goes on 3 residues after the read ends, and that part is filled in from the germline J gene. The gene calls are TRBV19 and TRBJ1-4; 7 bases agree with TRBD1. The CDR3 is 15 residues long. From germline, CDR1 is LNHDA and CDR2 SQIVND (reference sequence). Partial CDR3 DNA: TGTGCCAGTAGTGCCGGGACAGCAACTAATCAAAAA. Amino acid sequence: CASSAGTATNQK. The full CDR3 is CASSAGTATNQKLFF.

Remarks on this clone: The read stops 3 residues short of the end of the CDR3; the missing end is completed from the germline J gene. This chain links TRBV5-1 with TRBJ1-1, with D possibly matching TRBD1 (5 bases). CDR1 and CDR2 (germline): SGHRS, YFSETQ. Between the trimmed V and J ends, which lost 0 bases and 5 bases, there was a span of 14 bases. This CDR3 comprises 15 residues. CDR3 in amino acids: CASSLGQRLGTEAFF. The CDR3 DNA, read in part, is TGCGCCAGCAGCTTGGGACAGAGGCTAGGTACTGAA.

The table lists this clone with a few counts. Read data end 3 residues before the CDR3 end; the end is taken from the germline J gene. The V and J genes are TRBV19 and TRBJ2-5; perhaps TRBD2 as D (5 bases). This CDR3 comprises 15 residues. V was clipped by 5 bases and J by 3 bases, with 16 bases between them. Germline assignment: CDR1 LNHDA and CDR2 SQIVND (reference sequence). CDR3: CASSVVGSVEETQYF. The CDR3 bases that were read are TGTGCCAGTAGTGTCGTAGGTAGCGTAGAAGAGACC.

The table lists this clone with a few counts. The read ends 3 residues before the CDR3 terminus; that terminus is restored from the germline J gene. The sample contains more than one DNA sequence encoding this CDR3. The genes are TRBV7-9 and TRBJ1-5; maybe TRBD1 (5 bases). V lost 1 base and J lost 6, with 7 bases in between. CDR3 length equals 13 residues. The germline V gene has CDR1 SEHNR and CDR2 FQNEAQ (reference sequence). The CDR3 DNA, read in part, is TGTGCCAGCAGCTTAGGCGGGGCTCAGCCC. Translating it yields CASSLGGAQP. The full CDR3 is CASSLGGAQPQHF.

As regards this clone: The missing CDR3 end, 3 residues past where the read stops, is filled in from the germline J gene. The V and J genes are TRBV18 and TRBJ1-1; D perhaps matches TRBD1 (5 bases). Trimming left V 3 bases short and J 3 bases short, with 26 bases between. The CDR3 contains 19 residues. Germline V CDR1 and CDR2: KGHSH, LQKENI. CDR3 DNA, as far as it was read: TGTGCCAGCTCACCTCGTAACCAGGCAGGTCAGGGTATGCACACTGAA. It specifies CASSPRNQAGQGMHTE. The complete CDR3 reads CASSPRNQAGQGMHTEAFF. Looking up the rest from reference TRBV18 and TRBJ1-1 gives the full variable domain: NAGVMQNPRHLVRRRGQEARLRCSPMKGHSHVYWYRQLPEEGLKFMVYLQKENIIDESGMPKERFSAEFPKEGPSILRIQQVVRGDSAAYFCASSPRNQAGQGMHTEAFFGQGTRLTVV.

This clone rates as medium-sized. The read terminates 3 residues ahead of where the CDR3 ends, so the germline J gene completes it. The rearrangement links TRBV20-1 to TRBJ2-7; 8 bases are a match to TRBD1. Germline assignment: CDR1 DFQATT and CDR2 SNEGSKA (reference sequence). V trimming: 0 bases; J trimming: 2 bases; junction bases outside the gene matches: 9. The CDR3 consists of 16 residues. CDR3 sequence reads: CSARDPLGTGPYEQYF. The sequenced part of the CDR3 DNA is TGCAGTGCTAGAGATCCGCTCGGGACAGGCCCCTACGAG.

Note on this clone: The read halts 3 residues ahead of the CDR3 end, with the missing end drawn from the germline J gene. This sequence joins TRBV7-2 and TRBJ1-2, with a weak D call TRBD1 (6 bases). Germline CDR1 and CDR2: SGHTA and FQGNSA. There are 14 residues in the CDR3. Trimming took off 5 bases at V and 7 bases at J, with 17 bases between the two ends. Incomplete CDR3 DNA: TGTGCCAGCAGCCCCCCTTGGGGGCAGGGTGGC. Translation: CASSPPWGQGG. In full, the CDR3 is CASSPPWGQGGYTF.

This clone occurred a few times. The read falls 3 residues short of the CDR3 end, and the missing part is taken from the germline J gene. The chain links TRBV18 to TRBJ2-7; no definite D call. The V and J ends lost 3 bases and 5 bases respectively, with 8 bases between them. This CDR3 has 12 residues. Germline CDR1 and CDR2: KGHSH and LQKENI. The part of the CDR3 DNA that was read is TGTGCCAGCTCACCTCCCGGTAACGAG. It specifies CASSPPGNE. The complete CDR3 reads CASSPPGNEQYF.

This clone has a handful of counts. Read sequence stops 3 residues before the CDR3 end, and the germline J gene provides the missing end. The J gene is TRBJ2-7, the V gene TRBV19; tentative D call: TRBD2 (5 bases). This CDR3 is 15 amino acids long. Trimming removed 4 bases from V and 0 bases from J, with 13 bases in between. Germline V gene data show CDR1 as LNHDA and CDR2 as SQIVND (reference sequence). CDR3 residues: CASSTSDWSSYEQYF. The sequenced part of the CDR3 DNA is TGTGCCAGTAGTACCTCGGACTGGAGCTCCTACGAG.

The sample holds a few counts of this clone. The CDR3 spells CASKRESYEQYF. The CDR3 DNA, read in part, is TGTGCCAGCAAGCGGGAGTCCTACGAG. J is TRBJ2-7 and V is TRBV2; the match to TRBD2 covers 8 bases. The CDR3 end lies 3 residues beyond the end of the read and is filled in from the germline J gene. The CDR3 totals 12 residues. Trimming cost V 7 bases and J 1 base; bases outside gene matches: 0. Germline V gene data show CDR1 as SNHLY and CDR2 as FYNNEI.

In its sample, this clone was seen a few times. The CDR3 is CASSTQGASGETQYF. CDR3 DNA, as far as it was read: TGTGCCAGCAGCACCCAGGGGGCTAGCGGAGAGACC. The J gene is TRBJ2-5, the V gene TRBV7-2, with TRBD1 as a possible D gene (8 bases). The read falls 3 residues short of the CDR3 end, and the missing part is taken from the germline J gene. CDR1 is SGHTA, CDR2 FQGNSA, per germline. This CDR3 comprises 15 residues. The V end lost 5 bases, the J end lost 4 bases, and 17 bases lay between the germline ends.

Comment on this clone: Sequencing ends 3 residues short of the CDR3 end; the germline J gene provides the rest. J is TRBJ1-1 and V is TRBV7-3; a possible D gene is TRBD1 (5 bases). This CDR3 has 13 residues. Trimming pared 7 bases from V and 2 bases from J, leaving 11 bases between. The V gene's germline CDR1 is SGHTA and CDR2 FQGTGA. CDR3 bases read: TGTGCCAGCATCGAACAGGAAAACACTGAA. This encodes CASIEQENTE. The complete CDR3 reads CASIEQENTEAFF.